A selection of T cell receptor beta chains follows, all from one sample in a study of identifying expanded T cells in peripheral blood. Assay: immunoSEQ multiplex PCR; the TCRdb copy retains only in-frame clones and omits some. The data show around 100,000 clones, with around nine tenths seen just once and about a sixth held by the top ten. Sequenced: blood. All receptors come from a person aged 18 to 70 in good health. Both conserved end residues are part of each CDR3. The order of the fields is clone size, D gene, V gene, J gene, CDR3 protein, CDR3 DNA. A D gene is named only where the DNA matches it firmly. Size tells how often a clone was seen (once, few, many) or the class of an expanded clone, and some rows leave it out.

clone_size: -
d_call: TRBD2
v_call: TRBV11-2
j_call: TRBJ2-7
cdr3_aa: CASREGRGLAGFGAYEQYF
cdr3_nt: TGTGCCAGCAGGGAGGGAAGGGGACTAGCGGGTTTCGGGGCCTACGAGCAGTACTTC

clone_size: -
d_call: TRBD1
v_call: TRBV5-6
j_call: TRBJ2-7
cdr3_aa: CASSSGQTYEQYF
cdr3_nt: TGTGCCAGCAGCTCGGGACAGACCTACGAGCAGTACTTC

clone_size: -
d_call: TRBD1
v_call: TRBV2
j_call: TRBJ1-2
cdr3_aa: CASEGLQGEFRGYTF
cdr3_nt: TGTGCCAGCGAAGGCTTACAGGGGGAGTTTCGCGGCTACACCTTC

clone_size: -
d_call: -
v_call: TRBV5-4
j_call: TRBJ1-2
cdr3_aa: CASSGGDGGIYGYTF
cdr3_nt: TGTGCCAGCAGCGGCGGCGACGGGGGAATCTATGGCTACACCTTC

clone_size: -
d_call: TRBD1
v_call: TRBV18
j_call: TRBJ1-6
cdr3_aa: CASSPTGNNSPLHF
cdr3_nt: TGTGCCAGCTCACCGACAGGGAATAATTCACCCCTCCACTTT

clone_size: -
d_call: -
v_call: TRBV5-1
j_call: TRBJ2-1
cdr3_aa: CASRRGAGPNEQFF
cdr3_nt: TGCGCCAGCAGGAGGGGGGCTGGACCCAATGAGCAGTTCTTC

clone_size: few
d_call: -
v_call: TRBV7-2
j_call: TRBJ1-2
cdr3_aa: CASSPGGLTGYTF
cdr3_nt: TGTGCCAGCAGCCCCGGTGGGCTTACCGGCTACACCTTC

clone_size: few
d_call: -
v_call: TRBV20-1
j_call: TRBJ1-2
cdr3_aa: CSVYANYGYTF
cdr3_nt: TGCAGTGTATATGCTAACTATGGCTACACCTTC

clone_size: -
d_call: -
v_call: TRBV7-2
j_call: TRBJ1-5
cdr3_aa: CASSLGLNQPQHF
cdr3_nt: TGTGCCAGCAGCTTAGGTTTGAATCAGCCCCAGCATTTT

clone_size: few
d_call: -
v_call: TRBV10-2
j_call: TRBJ2-7
cdr3_aa: CASSESRGEQYF
cdr3_nt: TGCGCCAGCAGTGAGTCGAGGGGCGAGCAGTACTTC

clone_size: -
d_call: -
v_call: TRBV7-2
j_call: TRBJ2-2
cdr3_aa: CASSRTMNTGELFF
cdr3_nt: TGTGCCAGCAGCCGAACCATGAACACCGGGGAGCTGTTTTTT

clone_size: once
d_call: -
v_call: TRBV7-8
j_call: TRBJ2-3
cdr3_aa: CASSLGDPDTQYF
cdr3_nt: TGTGCCAGCAGCTTAGGGGACCCAGATACGCAGTATTTT

clone_size: -
d_call: -
v_call: TRBV6-5
j_call: TRBJ2-1
cdr3_aa: CASSLANEQFF
cdr3_nt: TGTGCCAGCAGCCTCGCGAATGAGCAGTTCTTC

clone_size: -
d_call: -
v_call: TRBV5-1
j_call: TRBJ2-3
cdr3_aa: CASSLTGIPTDTQYF
cdr3_nt: TGCGCCAGCAGCTTGACAGGGATCCCCACAGATACGCAGTATTTT

clone_size: few
d_call: -
v_call: TRBV11-2
j_call: TRBJ1-6
cdr3_aa: CASGGGSGSWNSPLHF
cdr3_nt: TGTGCCAGCGGTGGAGGTTCAGGGTCTTGGAATTCACCCCTCCACTTT

clone_size: -
d_call: TRBD2
v_call: TRBV5-4
j_call: TRBJ2-1
cdr3_aa: CASRSSGGAYNEQFF
cdr3_nt: TGTGCCAGCAGGTCTAGCGGGGGGGCTTACAATGAGCAGTTCTTC

clone_size: -
d_call: TRBD2
v_call: TRBV5-1
j_call: TRBJ2-1
cdr3_aa: CASSQRGGNEQFF
cdr3_nt: TGCGCCAGCAGCCAGCGGGGGGGCAATGAGCAGTTCTTC

clone_size: once
d_call: TRBD1
v_call: TRBV30
j_call: TRBJ1-6
cdr3_aa: CAWCGQGYYNSPLHF
cdr3_nt: TGTGCCTGGTGCGGACAGGGCTATTATAATTCACCCCTCCACTTT

clone_size: -
d_call: -
v_call: TRBV14
j_call: TRBJ2-7
cdr3_aa: CASSQSGLYYEQYF
cdr3_nt: TGTGCCAGCAGCCAATCCGGGTTATACTACGAGCAGTACTTC

clone_size: -
d_call: -
v_call: TRBV6-4
j_call: TRBJ1-1
cdr3_aa: CASSDSDKNTEAFF
cdr3_nt: TGTGCCAGCAGTGACTCGGACAAAAACACTGAAGCTTTCTTT

clone_size: -
d_call: -
v_call: TRBV2
j_call: TRBJ1-1
cdr3_aa: CASRLGGNTEAFF
cdr3_nt: TGTGCCAGCAGGCTGGGAGGGAACACTGAAGCTTTCTTT

clone_size: -
d_call: -
v_call: TRBV4-2
j_call: TRBJ1-2
cdr3_aa: CASSQGLREHYGYTF
cdr3_nt: TGTGCCAGCAGCCAAGGGTTAAGGGAGCACTATGGCTACACCTTC

clone_size: once
d_call: TRBD1
v_call: TRBV7-9
j_call: TRBJ2-1
cdr3_aa: CASGTGVATNEQFF
cdr3_nt: TGTGCCAGCGGAACAGGGGTGGCCACCAATGAGCAGTTCTTC

clone_size: -
d_call: -
v_call: TRBV27
j_call: TRBJ1-1
cdr3_aa: CASRKYTYMNTEAFF
cdr3_nt: TGTGCCAGCAGAAAGTATACCTACATGAACACTGAAGCTTTCTTT

clone_size: -
d_call: -
v_call: TRBV9
j_call: TRBJ1-3
cdr3_aa: CASSVAPHVGNTIYF
cdr3_nt: TGTGCCAGCAGCGTAGCTCCCCACGTGGGAAACACCATATATTTT

clone_size: -
d_call: TRBD1
v_call: TRBV7-2
j_call: TRBJ1-2
cdr3_aa: CASSLLTGGDGYTF
cdr3_nt: TGTGCCAGCAGCTTACTAACAGGGGGCGATGGCTACACCTTC

clone_size: -
d_call: -
v_call: TRBV7-2
j_call: TRBJ1-1
cdr3_aa: CASSLARENTEAFF
cdr3_nt: TGTGCCAGCAGCTTAGCACGAGAGAACACTGAAGCTTTCTTT

clone_size: -
d_call: -
v_call: TRBV4-1
j_call: TRBJ2-5
cdr3_aa: CASSQGTQYQETQYF
cdr3_nt: TGCGCCAGCAGCCAAGGGACCCAGTACCAAGAGACCCAGTACTTC

clone_size: few
d_call: -
v_call: TRBV7-6
j_call: TRBJ1-4
cdr3_aa: CASSFLSVIGGEKLFF
cdr3_nt: TGTGCCAGCAGCTTCCTATCCGTCATAGGAGGTGAAAAACTGTTTTTT

clone_size: -
d_call: -
v_call: TRBV10-2
j_call: TRBJ2-4
cdr3_aa: CASSESPLEAKNIQYF
cdr3_nt: TGCGCCAGCAGTGAGTCTCCCCTTGAAGCCAAAAACATTCAGTACTTC

clone_size: -
d_call: -
v_call: TRBV13
j_call: TRBJ1-1
cdr3_aa: CASSLAQGGVEAFF
cdr3_nt: TGTGCCAGCAGCTTAGCACAGGGAGGAGTTGAAGCTTTCTTT

clone_size: -
d_call: -
v_call: TRBV6-6
j_call: TRBJ1-2
cdr3_aa: CASSYPSGAVYGYTF
cdr3_nt: TGTGCCAGCAGTTACCCCTCAGGGGCCGTATATGGCTACACCTTC

clone_size: -
d_call: -
v_call: TRBV9
j_call: TRBJ1-3
cdr3_aa: CASSRGVGGNTIYF
cdr3_nt: TGTGCCAGCAGTCGAGGCGTGGGTGGAAACACCATATATTTT

clone_size: -
d_call: -
v_call: TRBV15
j_call: TRBJ2-2
cdr3_aa: CATSPIGTGELFF
cdr3_nt: TGTGCCACCAGCCCAATAGGCACCGGGGAGCTGTTTTTT

clone_size: -
d_call: -
v_call: TRBV19
j_call: TRBJ1-5
cdr3_aa: CASSIAPQQPQHF
cdr3_nt: TGTGCCAGTAGTATAGCCCCGCAACAGCCCCAGCATTTT

clone_size: -
d_call: -
v_call: TRBV10-3
j_call: TRBJ1-1
cdr3_aa: CAISGGTYNTEAFF
cdr3_nt: TGTGCCATCAGTGGTGGGACTTACAACACTGAAGCTTTCTTT

clone_size: few
d_call: -
v_call: TRBV9
j_call: TRBJ1-5
cdr3_aa: CASSVGSNQPQHF
cdr3_nt: TGTGCCAGCAGCGTAGGGAGCAATCAGCCCCAGCATTTT

clone_size: -
d_call: -
v_call: TRBV6-5
j_call: TRBJ1-5
cdr3_aa: CASSYEGQPQHF
cdr3_nt: TGTGCCAGCAGTTACGAGGGTCAGCCCCAGCATTTT

clone_size: -
d_call: -
v_call: TRBV7-9
j_call: TRBJ1-5
cdr3_aa: CASSFNNQPQHF
cdr3_nt: TGTGCCAGCAGCTTCAACAATCAGCCCCAGCATTTT

clone_size: -
d_call: TRBD1
v_call: TRBV2
j_call: TRBJ1-1
cdr3_aa: CASSVTGAEAFF
cdr3_nt: TGTGCCAGCAGTGTGACAGGGGCTGAAGCTTTCTTT

clone_size: -
d_call: -
v_call: TRBV13
j_call: TRBJ2-7
cdr3_aa: CASSSTFGGVGEQYF
cdr3_nt: TGTGCCAGCAGTTCGACGTTCGGAGGGGTCGGCGAGCAGTACTTC